This paragraph reports one TCR beta chain. Antigen: not known. CDR1 and CDR2 (germline): LNHDA, SQIVND (reference sequence). This CDR3 is 14 amino acids long. V trimming: 4 bases; J trimming: 8 bases; junction bases outside the gene matches: 9. This specimen comes from a study of cytomegalovirus exposure and HLA in healthy donors. Study at large: There were about 86 million unique TCRs (from HLA-typed donors) in an early data release.

Study-wide findings and caveats: Per a later analysis, HLA-associated TCR beta chains showed more clonal expansion than other, equally common TCR beta chains. Specificity of a few CMV-associated chains for CMV antigens was verified in vitro. Indistinguishable V segments, including TRBV6-2 and TRBV6-3, were excluded.

The PCR had 60 Vbeta and 13 Jbeta primers. This table comes from immunoSEQ multiplex PCR, and its TCRdb copy is limited to in-frame clones, with some not included. The table records some 130,000 clones, around 77% of them present only once. This chain joins TRBV19 and TRBJ1-2; 8 bases are a match to TRBD1. This receptor was identified in a woman aged 55-69 years in good health and CMV-seronegative. The specimen was PBMCs. In nucleotides, the CDR3 is TGTGCCAGTAGTACCCCGAAACAGGGGGGAGGCTACACCTTC. Protein product: CASSTPKQGGGYTF.